This T cell receptor (beta chain) was recorded in a study of cytomegalovirus exposure and HLA in healthy donors. The CDR3 runs 16 residues. The V end was cut by 1 base, the J end by 2 bases, with 12 bases between. Germline-derived CDR1 and CDR2 are KGHSH and LQKENI. The PCR had 60 Vbeta and 13 Jbeta primers. TCRdb keeps only in-frame clones here, not all; method: immunoSEQ multiplex PCR. The data show 150,000 to 200,000 clones, 77% seen once. The V call is TRBV18, the J call TRBJ1-3, with D perhaps TRBD1 (6 bases). This clonotype originated in a woman between 25 and 40 years old in good health and CMV-seronegative. The sequencing sample was made of PBMCs. The CDR3 is CASSPLGGRTGNTIYF. CDR3 DNA sequence: TGTGCCAGCTCACCACTTGGGGGCAGAACTGGAAACACCATATATTTT.